The rows below give T cell receptor beta chains drawn from one sample of a study of regulatory T cells in long-lasting Graves disease. In TCRdb, the multiplex PCR reads were re-called with MiXCR into one record per CDR3 protein. There are 200,000 to 250,000 distinct CDR3 sequences in the sample; 20% to 25% occur only once, and about 15% lies in the top ten. The source was peripheral blood mononuclear cells (PBMCs), collected at new diagnosis, from a patient treated with antithyroid drugs. Every receptor here comes from a female donor with Graves disease. Both conserved end residues are part of each CDR3. Each record gives: D gene, clone size, J gene, V gene, CDR3 DNA, CDR3 protein. A D gene is named only where the DNA matches it firmly. Size is stated for part of the rows, as once, few or many counts, or as a class when the clone is expanded.

>TRBD1|.|TRBJ2-3|TRBV5-1
TGCGCCAGCAGCCCACGGACAGGAGGAACTAGCACAGATACGCAGTATTTT
CASSPRTGGTSTDTQYF
>.|many|TRBJ2-3|TRBV7-3
TGTGCCAGCAGCTTAGTTTTGGGTGATACGCAGTATTTT
CASSLVLGDTQYF
>TRBD1|.|TRBJ1-5|TRBV11-2
TGTGCCAGAAGTAGGGGGACAGGGGCGGGTTCCAATCAGCCCCAGCATTTT
CARSRGTGAGSNQPQHF
>.|many|TRBJ2-7|TRBV10-2
TGCGCCACCAATACGGGACTCTCCTACGAGCAGTACTTC
CATNTGLSYEQYF
>.|many|TRBJ1-4|TRBV6-1
TGTGCCAGCAGTGAGTGGGGGTTCGGTGAAAAACTGTTTTTT
CASSEWGFGEKLFF
>.|.|TRBJ1-2|TRBV4-2
TGTGCCAGCAGCCAAGACCCTCTGGAGGGGATTGTCTATGGCTACACCTTC
CASSQDPLEGIVYGYTF
>.|.|TRBJ1-5|TRBV28
TGTGCCAGCAGGCGAGGGTACAATCAGCCCCAGCATTTT
CASRRGYNQPQHF
>.|.|TRBJ1-1|TRBV7-2
TGTGCCAGCAGCCTTCTAGGGGCCCTGAACACTGAAGCTTTCTTT
CASSLLGALNTEAFF
>TRBD1|many|TRBJ2-1|TRBV5-1
TGCGCCAGTTCAACAGGGGCGATCCTCCACAATGAGCAGTTCTTC
CASSTGAILHNEQFF
>TRBD1|many|TRBJ2-1|TRBV7-2
TGTGCCAGCAGCCTAAACCCCGACAGGGGGAATGAGCAGTTCTTC
CASSLNPDRGNEQFF
>TRBD1|many|TRBJ1-4|TRBV12-3/TRBV12-4
TGTGCCAGCCAACAGGGGGCGGGGGAACTGTTTTTT
CASQQGAGELFF
>.|many|TRBJ1-2|TRBV9
TGTGCCAGCAGCGCCCCCAGGTCAGCGTCATACTATGGCTACACCTTC
CASSAPRSASYYGYTF